Below are 22 T cell receptor beta chains sequenced from a single sample in a study of blood T cell repertoires in COVID-19. Clones were sequenced by immunoSEQ multiplex PCR, and TCRdb holds only the in-frame ones, with some missing. This table has 93,000 or so clones, roughly 84% appearing once. Sequenced: peripheral blood. The receptor source for this set is a human donor in a cohort sampled during active COVID-19.

The chain joins TRBV10-3 to TRBJ2-7; perhaps TRBD1 as D (6 bases). This CDR3 is built from 18 residues. The germline V gene has CDR1 ENHRY and CDR2 SYGVKD. Trimming cost V 3 bases and J 2 bases, with 23 bases left between them. In nucleotides, the CDR3 is TGTGCCATCAGTGACTCACCCTTTCGAAACAGGGCGACCTACGAGCAGTACTTC. It codes for CAISDSPFRNRATYEQYF.

The chain links TRBV13 to TRBJ2-7, with 9 bases aligning to TRBD1. Germline V lookup: CDR1 PRHDT, CDR2 FYEKMQ (reference sequence). The CDR3 is 17 residues long. Trimming cost V 5 bases and J 0 bases; bases outside gene matches: 11. CDR3: CASSLDRGNSPSYEQYF. The CDR3 DNA follows: TGTGCCAGCAGCCTCGACAGGGGGAATTCGCCCTCCTACGAGCAGTACTTC.

V and J are TRBV19 and TRBJ1-6, with 9 bases matching TRBD1. V shed 6 bases and J 6 bases; nucleotides not matched to a gene: 6. The CDR3 has 15 residues. CDR1 is LNHDA, CDR2 SQIVND, per germline (reference sequence). Here the CDR3 reads CASSRTTGGNSPLHF. CDR3 coding DNA: TGTGCCAGTAGCAGAACGACAGGGGGTAATTCACCCCTCCACTTT.

This clone has only one observation. CDR3: CASSPGTSGRGSEQFF. The CDR3 region has the DNA TGCGCCAGCAGCCCTGGGACTAGCGGGAGGGGGTCCGAGCAGTTCTTC. The chain couples TRBV4-1 to TRBJ2-1; 16 nucleotides match TRBD2. This CDR3 has 16 amino acids. Unmatched junction bases numbered 7, after V lost 4 bases and J lost 10 bases. In germline, CDR1 is MGHRA, CDR2 YSYEKL.

The genes are TRBV7-6 and TRBJ2-1; 13 positions match TRBD2. Trimming cost V 0 bases and J 2 bases; bases outside gene matches: 4. The V gene's germline CDR1 is SGHVS and CDR2 FNYEAQ. This CDR3 comprises 18 residues. CDR3 sequence reads: CASSLARLAGGTYNEQFF. In nucleotides, the CDR3 is TGTGCCAGCAGCTTAGCTCGACTAGCGGGGGGTACCTACAATGAGCAGTTCTTC.

The V gene is TRBV9, the J gene TRBJ2-3; D possibly corresponds to TRBD1 (5 bases). The germline V and J ends were trimmed by 0 bases and 5 bases, with 13 bases remaining between them. The CDR3 extends over 15 amino acids. Germline CDR1 reads SGDLS; CDR2 reads YYNGEE. The CDR3 protein is CASSVGRGGQDTQYF. CDR3 in DNA: TGTGCCAGCAGCGTAGGAAGGGGCGGTCAAGATACGCAGTATTTT.

The J gene is TRBJ2-7, the V gene TRBV14; TRBD2 might be the D (5 bases). The CDR3 has 15 residues. The germline V gene encodes CDR1 SGHDN and CDR2 FVKESK. Trimming took off 0 bases at V and 2 bases at J, with 11 bases between the two ends. In DNA form, the CDR3 reads TGTGCCAGCAGCCAAGACGAGGGTGGCGCCTACGAGCAGTACTTC. It specifies CASSQDEGGAYEQYF. The variable domain in full, completed from reference TRBV14 and TRBJ2-7, reads EAGVTQFPSHSVIEKGQTVTLRCDPISGHDNLYWYRRVMGKEIKFLLHFVKESKQDESGMPNNRFLAERTGGTYSTLKVQPAELEDSGVYFCASSQDEGGAYEQYFGPGTRLTVT.

The CDR3 DNA is TGCGCCAGCAGCCTACTTGGGAGGGGAAACTCACCCCTCCACTTT. It translates to CASSLLGRGNSPLHF. The chain uses TRBV5-1 and TRBJ1-6; TRBD1 is a possible D gene (5 bases). Trimming pared 4 bases from V and 10 bases from J, leaving 18 bases between. Germline V gives CDR1 SGHRS, CDR2 YFSETQ. The CDR3 is 15 residues long.

The chain links TRBV11-3 to TRBJ2-1, with 7 nucleotides matching TRBD2. From germline, CDR1 is SGHNT and CDR2 YENEEA. The CDR3 runs to 14 residues. The J segment lost 4 bases and the V segment lost 3 bases, leaving 3 bases of the junction unmatched. CDR3 loop: CASSFGTTYNEQFF. The CDR3 DNA is TGTGCCAGCAGCTTTGGGACTACTTACAATGAGCAGTTCTTC. Full variable domain (remainder filled in from reference TRBV11-3 and TRBJ2-1): EAGVVQSPRYKIIEKKQPVAFWCNPISGHNTLYWYLQNLGQGPELLIRYENEEAVDDSQLPKDRFSAERLKGVDSTLKIQPAELGDSAVYLCASSFGTTYNEQFFGPGTRLTVL.

This chain uses TRBV7-2 with TRBJ1-6, with 7 bases identical to TRBD1. The V and J ends lost 5 bases and 8 bases, in that order; junction bases with no gene match: 12. CDR3 length: 16 amino acids. CDR1 SGHTA and CDR2 FQGNSA come from the germline V gene. The CDR3 bases are TGTGCCAGCAGCAATAGCAGGGCCAGGGGGGATTCACCCCTCCACTTT. This translates into CASSNSRARGDSPLHF.

V and J are TRBV7-2 and TRBJ1-2; the D gene is possibly TRBD1 (6 bases). The V and J ends lost 1 base and 3 bases respectively, with 12 bases between them. CDR3 length: 15 amino acids. Germline loops: CDR1 SGHTA, CDR2 FQGNSA. CDR3 in amino acids: CASSLGTGGHYGYTF. As DNA, the CDR3 is TGTGCCAGCAGCTTAGGTACGGGGGGCCACTATGGCTACACCTTC.

Note on this clone: The sample carries other DNA sequences with the same CDR3. The chain links TRBV19 to TRBJ2-1; D possibly corresponds to TRBD2 (5 bases). The CDR3 sequence is 15 residues long. Trimming took off 1 base at V and 0 bases at J, with 7 bases between the two ends. Looked up from germline, CDR1 is LNHDA and CDR2 is SQIVND (reference sequence). DNA for the CDR3: TGTGCCAGTAGTATAGGCGGAGGCTCCTACAATGAGCAGTTCTTC. Encoded protein: CASSIGGGSYNEQFF.

This chain uses TRBV27 with TRBJ2-6, with TRBD2 matching over 7 bases. Per the germline V gene, CDR1 is MNHEY and CDR2 is SMNVEV (reference sequence). The CDR3 has 18 amino acids. Trimming took 2 bases from V and 0 from J; bases not matched to a gene: 7. This CDR3 is CASSLSGDYHSGANVLTF. CDR3 in DNA: TGTGCCAGCAGTTTAAGCGGGGATTACCACTCTGGGGCCAACGTCCTGACTTTC.

V is TRBV10-3 and J is TRBJ1-2, with TRBD1 as a possible D gene (5 bases). The germline V and J ends were trimmed by 2 bases and 0 bases, with 10 bases remaining between them. Germline assignment: CDR1 ENHRY and CDR2 SYGVKD. The CDR3 covers 15 residues. CDR3 amino acids: CAISEARETNYGYTF. In nucleotides, the CDR3 is TGTGCCATCAGTGAGGCCAGGGAAACTAACTATGGCTACACCTTC.

This clone was seen a handful of times. V usage is TRBV6-5 and J usage is TRBJ2-2; 7 positions match TRBD2. CDR1 MNHEY and CDR2 SVGAGI come from the germline V gene. There are 14 residues in the CDR3. V shed 7 bases and J 6 bases; nucleotides not matched to a gene: 8. CDR3 sequence (DNA): TGTGCCAGCAAGAAGGAGGCGGGGGCCGGGGAGCTGTTTTTT. This gives the protein CASKKEAGAGELFF.

The count of this clone is one. The CDR3 region has the DNA TGTGCCAGCATAGCGGGGGGGCAAGAGACCCAGTACTTC. It specifies CASIAGGQETQYF. V and J are TRBV21-1 and TRBJ2-5; TRBD2 reflects the table's D call only, with no check against the DNA. TRBV21-1 is noted as a pseudogene. This CDR3 has 13 amino acids.

The chain employs TRBV6-1 and TRBJ1-6; TRBD1 aligns across 8 bases. From germline, CDR1 is MNHNS and CDR2 SASEGT. The CDR3 is 15 amino acids. Unmatched junction bases numbered 4, after V lost 2 bases and J lost 7 bases. The CDR3 region is CASSESTGENSPLHF. In nucleotides, the CDR3 is TGTGCCAGCAGTGAATCGACAGGGGAAAATTCACCCCTCCACTTT.

CDR3 in DNA: TGTGCCAGCAGTCCCCTAGGACAGGGTCTTGAAGCTTTCTTT. Protein: CASSPLGQGLEAFF. The genes are TRBV27 and TRBJ1-1; 8 bases line up with TRBD1. The germline V gene encodes CDR1 MNHEY and CDR2 SMNVEV (reference sequence). Germline trimming cut 5 bases from V and 7 bases from J; bases unmatched to any gene: 9. The CDR3 has 14 amino acids.

The rearrangement joins TRBV3-1 (or the pseudogene TRBV3-2) to TRBJ2-2; 10 bases are shared with TRBD2. With V trimmed by 0 bases and J by 6 bases, 13 bases remained unmatched. Germline V CDR1 and CDR2: LGHDT, YNNKEL (reference sequence). This CDR3 region has 19 residues. CDR3 bases: TGTGCCAGCAGCCAAGATGGGGAGAGCGGGAGGGCCTGGGCCGGGGAGCTGTTTTTT. It yields the protein CASSQDGESGRAWAGELFF.

The chain uses TRBV6-4 and TRBJ2-1; maybe TRBD1 (6 bases). Trimming pared 3 bases from V and 3 bases from J, leaving 9 bases between. The CDR3 has 14 residues. Germline CDR1 is MRHNA and CDR2 is SNTAGT. The CDR3 DNA is TGTGCCAGCAGTGAGACAGGAGGCTACAATGAGCAGTTCTTC. It specifies CASSETGGYNEQFF.

This clone came up a few times. The chain has TRBV5-1 and TRBJ1-6; 9 nucleotides agree with TRBD1. This CDR3 spans 13 amino acids. Germline-derived CDR1 and CDR2 are SGHRS and YFSETQ. The J segment lost 13 bases and the V segment lost 7 bases, leaving 9 bases of the junction unmatched. In nucleotides, the CDR3 is TGCGCCAGCTCAGGACAGGGGATTGAGCCCCTCCACTTT. Its protein is CASSGQGIEPLHF.

J is TRBJ1-3 and V is TRBV12-3 or TRBV12-4, with TRBD1 as a possible D gene (5 bases). V was pared by 2 bases and J by 7 bases, with 9 bases between. The CDR3 is 13 residues long. DNA for the CDR3: TGTGCCAGCAGTTTAATGTCAGGGAACACCATATATTTT. Its translation is CASSLMSGNTIYF.